The present TCR beta chain was sequenced within a study of shared clonotypes between healthy human individuals (dated by TCRdb to 2018 to 2021). Regarding the study in general: Two women and three men aged 18 to 49 years were included in the cohort. Per donor, three plates each were used for CD4 naive and CD4 memory, two for CD8 naive, and one for CD8 memory. To estimate repertoire size and how much clonotypes are shared between individuals, the study performed deep sequencing of blood TCR repertoires from 4 to 6 healthy adults. To increase sequencing depth and limit assay-specific biases, different laboratories used diverse techniques to prepare libraries and sequence TCR repertoires. Per donor, leukapheresis produced somewhere between about 0.8 and 9.5 billion PBMCs. The study at large found these results: Higher generation probabilities were observed for clonotypes shared by all four sorted-subset donors than for non-shared clonotypes. Across several donors, around 5% of naive CD4, approximately 3.6% of naive CD8, about 2% of memory CD4, and under 0.45% of memory CD8 clonotypes were shared. Naive subsets generally had larger estimated clonotype richness than memory subsets did. Pairwise subsampling led to the expectation that sequencing depth would affect the degree of clonotype sharing among donors. The genetic and exposure-history diversity represented was limited by the small number of donors. Sampling was limited to blood, and TCR repertoires in tissue likely differ from TCR repertoires in blood. Rarefaction of sorted-subset datasets indicated incomplete sequencing despite the large sequencing depth.

Using the deep immunoSEQ assay, multiplex PCR amplified TCR CDR3 regions from genomic DNA. Extracted genomic DNA from each cell subset was distributed evenly across all wells of several immunoSEQ 96-well plates, and each plate was treated as a replicate. For sorted subsets, each replicate PCR was loaded with roughly 200 ng genomic DNA, equivalent to 30,000 to 35,000 T cell genomes. Purified libraries were measured with a Qubit 3.0 fluorometer, size-checked on a Bioanalyzer 2100, and measured again with the KAPA Library Quantification kit. Every immunoSEQ 96-well plate was sequenced on a separate single-read 150-cycle Illumina NextSeq 550 flow cell. Per the source publication's procedure: Because only junctional sequences without quality scores were contained in the immunoSEQ output, filtering matching that applied to full-length reads could not be performed. To assign V/J genes and CDR3, sequences were annotated against IMGT germline references using PyIR, a Python wrapper for IgBLAST v1.9. Reads were filtered out if the reads had weak V/J assignments (E-value above 1e-6), no CDR3, stop codons, out-of-frame junctions, or ambiguous translated residues. V3J clonotypes were defined by identical inferred V gene, J gene, and CDR3 amino acid sequence. To compute the percentage overlap between repertoires, the number of shared unique clonotypes was divided by the size of the smaller repertoire. RTK rarefaction, the Chao1 estimator, and Recon v2.1 estimates of unobserved clonotypes were used to assess repertoire richness. OLGA was used to compute generation probabilities for all TCRbeta clonotypes that the gDNA method yielded from a handful of donors. As stored in TCRdb, this immuneACCESS dataset retains in-frame rearrangements with V and J assigned. A fraction of the clones does not appear; measured against another copy, unresolved V genes explain less than half of the discrepancy, and the remainder lacks a known reason. That table gives V, J and clone size, and the DNA gave D and trimming. The sample table shows around 2,100,000 clones, and roughly 95% are seen once. Of the sample, 1.2% is held by the ten largest clones.

About this clone: The target of this receptor is not known. No base qualities exist here, and no much larger clone lies one base off it.

For the CD8 naive samples, CD45RO-negative cells were positively selected for CCR7, yielding a CD45RA+CCR7+ population from which TemRA cells were excluded. Healthy HIV-negative adults with no recently reported acute infections or vaccinations were included as donors. Every donor was a Caucasian adult residing in Nashville, Tennessee, USA. Blood was obtained by leukapheresis, after which PBMCs were separated by Ficoll-Histopaque density gradient centrifugation and cryopreserved in liquid nitrogen vapor phase. Analytical flow cytometry was used to check the purity and quantity of every magnetically sorted T cell population. From each sorted fraction, genomic DNA was isolated and quantified by UV absorbance on a Nanodrop 2000c. V is shortened by 6 bases, J by 3 bases, and the region joining them spans 12 bases. The CDR1 and CDR2 encoded by the germline V gene (reference sequence) are LNHDA and SQIVND. The CDR3 sequence holds 14 residues, the cysteine and phenylalanine included. The entry retains the CDR3 DNA only, 42 bases that are in frame from base 1.

Sequenced material: naive CD8+ T cells sorted from blood. The sample's cell subset or site, from its label and the paper: CD45RA+CCR7+. The sequence joins TRBV19 to TRBJ2-1, with no confident D gene call. The receptor was isolated from a man between 18 and 29 years old in good health. The CDR3 amino acid sequence is: CASRSLEIYNEQFF. The sequence in DNA is TGTGCCAGTAGATCTTTGGAGATCTACAATGAGCAGTTCTTC.